This TCR beta chain is from a study of shared clonotypes between healthy human individuals. Produced via immunoSEQ multiplex PCR; TCRdb's table is partial and in-frame only. The repertoire consists of about half a million clones, with roughly three quarters occurring once and the leading ten covering 12%. Germline values: CDR1 MDHEN, CDR2 SYDVKM. Trimming pared 4 bases from V and 6 bases from J, leaving 7 bases between. The CDR3 extends over 12 amino acids. This chain joins TRBV28 and TRBJ1-5; D not resolved. This clonotype was sampled from a woman aged 35 to 49 in good health. Some clones in this sample may be carry-over from other donors' samples. Sequenced material: PBMCs. The CDR3: CASSSPPQPQHF. The DNA for the CDR3 is TGTGCCAGCAGTTCCCCCCCTCAGCCCCAGCATTTT.